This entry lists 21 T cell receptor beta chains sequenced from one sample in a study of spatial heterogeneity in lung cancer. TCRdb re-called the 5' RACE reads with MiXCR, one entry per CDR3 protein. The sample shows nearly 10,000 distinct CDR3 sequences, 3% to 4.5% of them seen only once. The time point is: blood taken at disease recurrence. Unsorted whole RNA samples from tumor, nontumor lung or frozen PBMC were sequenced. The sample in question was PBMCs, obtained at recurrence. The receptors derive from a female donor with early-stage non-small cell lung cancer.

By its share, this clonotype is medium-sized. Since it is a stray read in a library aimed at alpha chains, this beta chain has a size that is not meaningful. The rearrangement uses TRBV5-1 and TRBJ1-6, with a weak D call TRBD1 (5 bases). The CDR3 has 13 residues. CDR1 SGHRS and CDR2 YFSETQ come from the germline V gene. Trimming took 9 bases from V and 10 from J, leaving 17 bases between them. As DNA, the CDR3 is TGCGCCACGGGACGGTCTATGGGATCACCCCTCCACTTT. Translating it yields CATGRSMGSPLHF.

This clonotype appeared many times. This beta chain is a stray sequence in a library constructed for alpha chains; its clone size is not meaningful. Here the CDR3 reads CASVRQNYGYTF. The CDR3 DNA follows: TGTGCCAGCGTTAGACAGAACTATGGCTACACCTTC. The rearrangement links TRBV6-6 to TRBJ1-2; possible D gene TRBD1, 5 bases. CDR1 MNHNY and CDR2 SVGAGI come from the germline V gene (reference sequence). Deletions cut 8 bases from V and 2 bases from J, with 9 bases between. CDR3 size: 12 residues.

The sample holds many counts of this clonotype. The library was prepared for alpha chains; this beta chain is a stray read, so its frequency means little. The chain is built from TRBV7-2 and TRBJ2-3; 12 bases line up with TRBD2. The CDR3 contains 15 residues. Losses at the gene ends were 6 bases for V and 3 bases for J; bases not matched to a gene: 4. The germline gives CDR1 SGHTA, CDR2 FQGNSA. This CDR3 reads CASRPSGGATDTQYF. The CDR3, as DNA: TGTGCCAGCAGGCCTAGCGGGGGGGCAACAGATACGCAGTATTTT.

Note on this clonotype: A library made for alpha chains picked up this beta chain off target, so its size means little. CDR3 loop: CASSLNGQHYEQYF. The CDR3 nucleotides read TGTGCCAGCAGCTTAAACGGACAGCACTACGAGCAGTACTTC. The chain links TRBV7-3 to TRBJ2-7, with D possibly matching TRBD1 (6 bases). Per germline, CDR1 SGHTA and CDR2 FQGTGA. Trimming stripped 1 base from V and 3 bases from J, with 10 bases between. This CDR3 spans 14 amino acids.

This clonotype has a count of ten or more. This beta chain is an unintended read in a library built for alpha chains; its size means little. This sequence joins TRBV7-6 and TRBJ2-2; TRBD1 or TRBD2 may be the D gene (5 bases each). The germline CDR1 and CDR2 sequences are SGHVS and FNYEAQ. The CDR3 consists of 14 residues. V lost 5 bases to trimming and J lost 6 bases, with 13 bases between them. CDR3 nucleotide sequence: TGTGCCAGCAGCCTAAACGGGGCAGCCGGGGAGCTGTTTTTT. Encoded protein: CASSLNGAAGELFF.

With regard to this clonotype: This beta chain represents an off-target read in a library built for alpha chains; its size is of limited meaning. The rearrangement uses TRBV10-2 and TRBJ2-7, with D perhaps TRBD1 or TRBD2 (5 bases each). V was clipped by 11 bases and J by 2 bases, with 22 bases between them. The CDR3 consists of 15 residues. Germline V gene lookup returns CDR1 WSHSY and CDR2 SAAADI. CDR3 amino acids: CARDVGTRHPYEQYF. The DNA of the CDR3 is TGCGCCCGGGACGTGGGCACCCGACATCCCTACGAGCAGTACTTC.

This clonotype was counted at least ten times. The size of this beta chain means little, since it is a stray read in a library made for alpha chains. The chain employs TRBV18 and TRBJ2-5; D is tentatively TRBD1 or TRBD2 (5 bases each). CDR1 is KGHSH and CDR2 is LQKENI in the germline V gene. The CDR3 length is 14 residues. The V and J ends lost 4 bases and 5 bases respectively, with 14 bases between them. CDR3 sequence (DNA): TGTGCCAGCTCACGCACGACAGAGGGCGAGACCCAGTACTTC. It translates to CASSRTTEGETQYF.

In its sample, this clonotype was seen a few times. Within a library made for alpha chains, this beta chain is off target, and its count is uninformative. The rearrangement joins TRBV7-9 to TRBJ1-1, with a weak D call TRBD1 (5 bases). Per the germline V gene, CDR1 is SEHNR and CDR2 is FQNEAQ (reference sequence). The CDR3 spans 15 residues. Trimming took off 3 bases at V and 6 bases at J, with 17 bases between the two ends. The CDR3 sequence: CASSFTGGGFAEAFF. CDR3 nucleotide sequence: TGTGCCAGCAGCTTCACAGGAGGTGGATTTGCTGAAGCTTTCTTT.

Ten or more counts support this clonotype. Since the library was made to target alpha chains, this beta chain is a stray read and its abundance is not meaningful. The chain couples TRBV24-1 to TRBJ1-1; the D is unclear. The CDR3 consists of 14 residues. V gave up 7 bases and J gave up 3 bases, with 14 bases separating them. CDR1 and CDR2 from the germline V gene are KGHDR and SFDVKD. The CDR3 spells CATSPSGRYTEAFF. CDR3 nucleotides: TGTGCCACCAGCCCATCGGGCAGATACACTGAAGCTTTCTTT.

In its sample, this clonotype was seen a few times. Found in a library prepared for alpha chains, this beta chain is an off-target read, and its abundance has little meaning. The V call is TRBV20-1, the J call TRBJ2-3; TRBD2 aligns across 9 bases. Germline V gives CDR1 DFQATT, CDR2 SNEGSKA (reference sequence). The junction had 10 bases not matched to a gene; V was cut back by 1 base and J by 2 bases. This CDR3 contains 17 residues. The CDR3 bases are TGCAGTGCTAGAGTGCCAGACCTAGCGGGGCCCACAGATACGCAGTATTTT. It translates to CSARVPDLAGPTDTQYF.

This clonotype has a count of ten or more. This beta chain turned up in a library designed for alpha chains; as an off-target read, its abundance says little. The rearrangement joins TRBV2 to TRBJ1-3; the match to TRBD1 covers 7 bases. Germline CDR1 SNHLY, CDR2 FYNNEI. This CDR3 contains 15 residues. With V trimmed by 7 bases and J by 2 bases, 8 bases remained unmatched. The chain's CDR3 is CASTDAGTAGNTIYF. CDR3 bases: TGTGCCAGCACCGATGCCGGGACAGCTGGAAACACCATATATTTT.

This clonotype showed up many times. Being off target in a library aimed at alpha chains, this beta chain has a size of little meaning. CDR3 in amino acids: CASSIAAEQFF. CDR3 in DNA: TGTGCCAGTAGTATAGCCGCCGAGCAGTTCTTC. The rearrangement links TRBV19 to TRBJ2-1; D is undetermined. Trimming took off 1 base at V and 10 bases at J, with 5 bases between the two ends. Germline CDR1 LNHDA, CDR2 SQIVND (reference sequence). The CDR3 is made up of 11 amino acids.

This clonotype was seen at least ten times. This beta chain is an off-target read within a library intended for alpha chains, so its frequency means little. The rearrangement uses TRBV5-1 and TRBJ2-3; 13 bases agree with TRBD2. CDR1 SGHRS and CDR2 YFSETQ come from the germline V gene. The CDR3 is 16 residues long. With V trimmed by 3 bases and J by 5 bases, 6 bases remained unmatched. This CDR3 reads CASSSTSGGAQDTQYF. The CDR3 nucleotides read TGCGCCAGCAGCTCTACTAGCGGGGGGGCCCAAGATACGCAGTATTTT.

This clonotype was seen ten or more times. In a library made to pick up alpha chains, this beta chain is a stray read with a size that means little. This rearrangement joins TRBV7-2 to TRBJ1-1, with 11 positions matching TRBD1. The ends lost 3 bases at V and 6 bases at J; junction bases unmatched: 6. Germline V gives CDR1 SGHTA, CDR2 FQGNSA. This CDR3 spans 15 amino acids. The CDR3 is CASSFWTGGAPEAFF. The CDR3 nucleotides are TGTGCCAGCAGCTTTTGGACAGGGGGCGCCCCTGAAGCTTTCTTT.

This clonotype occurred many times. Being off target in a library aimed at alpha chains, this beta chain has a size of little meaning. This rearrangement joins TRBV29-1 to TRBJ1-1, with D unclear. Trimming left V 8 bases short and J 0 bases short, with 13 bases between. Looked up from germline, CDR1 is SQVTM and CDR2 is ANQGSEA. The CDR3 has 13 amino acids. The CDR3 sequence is CSSEKGLNTEAFF. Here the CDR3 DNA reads TGCAGCTCTGAGAAGGGTTTGAACACTGAAGCTTTCTTT.

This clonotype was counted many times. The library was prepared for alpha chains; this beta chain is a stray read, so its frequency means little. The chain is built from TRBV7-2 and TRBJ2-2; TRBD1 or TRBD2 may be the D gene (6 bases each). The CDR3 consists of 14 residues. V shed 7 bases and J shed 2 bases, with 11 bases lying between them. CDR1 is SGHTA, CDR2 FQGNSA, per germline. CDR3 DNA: TGTGCCAGCAATCCGGGGGCCAACACCGGGGAGCTGTTTTTT. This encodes CASNPGANTGELFF. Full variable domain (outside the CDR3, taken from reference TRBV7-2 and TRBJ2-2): GAGVSQSPSNKVTEKGKDVELRCDPISGHTALYWYRQSLGQGLEFLIYFQGNSAPDKSGLPSDRFSAERTGGSVSTLTIQRTQQEDSAVYLCASNPGANTGELFFGEGSRLTVL.

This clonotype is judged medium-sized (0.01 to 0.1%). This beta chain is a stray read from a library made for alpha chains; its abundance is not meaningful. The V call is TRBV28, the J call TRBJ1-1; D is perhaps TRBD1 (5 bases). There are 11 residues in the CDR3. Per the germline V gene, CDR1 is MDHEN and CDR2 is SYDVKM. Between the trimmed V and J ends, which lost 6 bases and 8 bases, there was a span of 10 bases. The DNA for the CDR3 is TGTGCCAGCAGGGGACGGCCCGAAGCTTTCTTT. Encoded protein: CASRGRPEAFF.

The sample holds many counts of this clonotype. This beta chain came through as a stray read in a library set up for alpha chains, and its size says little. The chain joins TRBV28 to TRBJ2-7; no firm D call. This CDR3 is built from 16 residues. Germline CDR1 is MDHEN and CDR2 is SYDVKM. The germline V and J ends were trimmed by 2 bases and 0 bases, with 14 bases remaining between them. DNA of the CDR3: TGTGCCAGCAGTTTAAATTCGGAACAGCTCTCCTACGAGCAGTACTTC. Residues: CASSLNSEQLSYEQYF. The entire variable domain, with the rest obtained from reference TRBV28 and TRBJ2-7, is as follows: DVKVTQSSRYLVKRTGEKVFLECVQDMDHENMFWYRQDPGLGLRLIYFSYDVKMKEKGDIPEGYSVSREKKERFSLILESASTNQTSMYLCASSLNSEQLSYEQYFGPGTRLTVT.

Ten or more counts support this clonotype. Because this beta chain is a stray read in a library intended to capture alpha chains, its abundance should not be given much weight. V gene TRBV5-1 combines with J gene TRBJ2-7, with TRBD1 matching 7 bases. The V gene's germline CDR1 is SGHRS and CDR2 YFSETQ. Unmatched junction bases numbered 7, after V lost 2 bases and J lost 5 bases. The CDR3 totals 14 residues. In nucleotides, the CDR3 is TGCGCCAGCAGCTTCGAGACAGGGCGTAACGAGCAGTACTTC. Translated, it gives CASSFETGRNEQYF.

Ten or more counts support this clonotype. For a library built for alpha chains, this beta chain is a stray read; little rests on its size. Written as DNA, the CDR3 is TGTGCCAGCAGCTTAGCCGGTCGTGAGTATTTT. It is translated as CASSLAGREYF. The rearrangement uses TRBV7-2 and TRBJ2-3; D not resolved. The CDR3 sequence is 11 residues long. Germline CDR1 and CDR2: SGHTA and FQGNSA. V was shortened by 0 bases and J by 13 bases, with 8 bases between the two germline ends.

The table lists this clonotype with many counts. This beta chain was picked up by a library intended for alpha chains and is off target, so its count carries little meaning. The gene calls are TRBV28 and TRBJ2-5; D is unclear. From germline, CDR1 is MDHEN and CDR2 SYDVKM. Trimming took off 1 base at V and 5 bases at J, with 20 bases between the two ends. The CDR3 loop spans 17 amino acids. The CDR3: CASSLSKGSARDETQYF. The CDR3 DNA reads TGTGCCAGCAGTTTATCTAAGGGCAGCGCACGAGATGAGACCCAGTACTTC.